Shown below are 28 T cell receptor beta chains from a single sample sequenced in a study of T cell changes during pregnancy in multiple sclerosis. TCRdb keeps only in-frame clones here, not all; method: immunoSEQ multiplex PCR. The sample contains more than 25,000 clones, approximately 86% of which appear only once. The specimen was CD8+ T cells from peripheral blood mononuclear cells, collected in the first trimester of pregnancy. Receptors were obtained from a female donor with multiple sclerosis, enrolled in a pregnancy study.

The chain links TRBV23-1 to TRBJ2-7; weak D call: TRBD2 (6 bases). TRBV23-1 is an open reading frame whose function is uncertain. V lost 4 bases and J lost 9, with 22 bases in between. The CDR3 sequence is 15 residues long. The CDR3 DNA reads as TGCGCCAGCAGTCCCGCCGGGACTTGCCTAGGTGGGCAGTACTTC. It translates to CASSPAGTCLGGQYF.

The J gene is TRBJ2-7, the V gene TRBV27, with D perhaps matching TRBD1 (6 bases). Trimming pared 2 bases from V and 1 base from J, leaving 12 bases between. The length of the CDR3 is 15 residues. Germline assignment: CDR1 MNHEY and CDR2 SMNVEV (reference sequence). CDR3 DNA: TGTGCCAGCAGTTTACAGGGGCCGGGTTCCTACGAGCAGTACTTC. Protein: CASSLQGPGSYEQYF.

This clone was seen only a few times. The chain links TRBV18 to TRBJ1-1; TRBD1 is a possible D gene (6 bases). Trimming cost V 6 bases and J 7 bases, with 18 bases left between them. CDR3 length: 14 residues. The germline V gene encodes CDR1 KGHSH and CDR2 LQKENI. The CDR3 sequence: CASSPRQVRIEAFF. The CDR3 DNA is TGTGCCAGCTCCCCTCGACAGGTACGGATTGAAGCTTTCTTT.

The J gene is TRBJ2-7, the V gene TRBV4-3, with TRBD1 matching over 8 bases. J lost 1 base, V lost 2 bases, and 4 bases had no gene match. Germline values: CDR1 LGHNA, CDR2 YSLEER. The CDR3 is 15 residues long. Here the CDR3 DNA reads TGCGCCAGCAGCCAACTGACAGGGGTTTCCTACGAGCAGTACTTC. Its protein product is CASSQLTGVSYEQYF.

The chain uses TRBV2 and TRBJ2-5, with 10 bases matching TRBD2. The CDR3 length is 14 residues. CDR1 and CDR2 (germline): SNHLY, FYNNEI. Trimming removed 6 bases from V and 5 bases from J; junction bases left unmatched: 6. For the CDR3, the DNA is TGTGCCAGCAGGCAAGCGGGGGGGCGGGAGACCCAGTACTTC. Protein sequence: CASRQAGGRETQYF.

The rearrangement links TRBV7-8 to TRBJ1-1, with D possibly TRBD1 on 5 matching bases. Germline values: CDR1 SGHVS, CDR2 FQNEAQ. The CDR3 is 14 residues long. V dropped 0 bases and J dropped 3 bases, with 8 bases sitting between them. The CDR3 reads CASSLAQGHTEAFF. The CDR3 bases are TGTGCCAGCAGCTTAGCCCAGGGCCACACTGAAGCTTTCTTT. The variable domain in full, with the rest retrieved from reference TRBV7-8 and TRBJ1-1, is GAGVSQSPRYKVAKRGQDVALRCDPISGHVSLFWYQQALGQGPEFLTYFQNEAQLDKSGLPSDRFFAERPEGSVSTLKIQRTQQEDSAVYLCASSLAQGHTEAFFGQGTRLTVV.

The chain uses TRBV6-1 and TRBJ2-7; weak D call: TRBD1 (6 bases). The V end lost 0 bases, the J end lost 2 bases, and 11 bases lay between the germline ends. The CDR3 runs to 15 residues. Germline CDR1 reads MNHNS; CDR2 reads SASEGT. This CDR3 is CASSEAQGIPYEQYF. The CDR3 coding sequence is TGTGCCAGCAGTGAAGCTCAGGGGATACCCTACGAGCAGTACTTC.

The V and J genes are TRBV14 and TRBJ1-1; TRBD1 matches at 8 bases. J gave up 2 bases and V 1 base, and 15 bases lay outside the gene matches. This CDR3 is 19 amino acids long. Germline V gene sequence: CDR1 SGHDN, CDR2 FVKESK. The CDR3 loop reads CASSQARLKRTGNNTEAFF. CDR3 in DNA: TGTGCCAGCAGCCAAGCGCGACTCAAAAGGACAGGGAACAACACTGAAGCTTTCTTT.

This rearrangement joins TRBV7-8 to TRBJ2-1, with D possibly TRBD2 on 5 matching bases. V was clipped by 1 base and J by 7 bases, with 11 bases between them. Germline CDR1 reads SGHVS; CDR2 reads FQNEAQ. This CDR3 contains 14 residues. CDR3 bases: TGTGCCAGCAGCTTAGGACTACCCGGGAATGAGCAGTTCTTC. Protein product: CASSLGLPGNEQFF. The complete variable domain, with remaining parts taken from reference TRBV7-8 and TRBJ2-1, reads GAGVSQSPRYKVAKRGQDVALRCDPISGHVSLFWYQQALGQGPEFLTYFQNEAQLDKSGLPSDRFFAERPEGSVSTLKIQRTQQEDSAVYLCASSLGLPGNEQFFGPGTRLTVL.

This clone was counted between two and nine times. V usage is TRBV6-1 and J usage is TRBJ2-3, with TRBD2 matching over 9 bases. Germline CDR1 is MNHNS and CDR2 is SASEGT. This CDR3 has 15 amino acids. Unmatched junction bases numbered 2, after V lost 4 bases and J lost 0 bases. The CDR3 nucleotides read TGTGCCAGCAGTGTAACTAGCGGGAGCACAGATACGCAGTATTTT. Protein: CASSVTSGSTDTQYF.

The genes are TRBV13 and TRBJ2-2; D gene ambiguous. The CDR3 covers 18 residues. Germline CDR1 and CDR2: PRHDT and FYEKMQ (reference sequence). The V gene lost 1 base and the J gene lost 1 base, with 16 bases spanning the gap. The CDR3 reads CASSLDLRPKENTGELFF. The CDR3 region has the DNA TGTGCCAGCAGCTTAGATCTTCGCCCTAAAGAGAACACCGGGGAGCTGTTTTTT.

This clone came up once. The chain uses TRBV19 and TRBJ1-2; 7 positions agree with TRBD1. The CDR3 has 15 residues. Per germline, CDR1 LNHDA and CDR2 SQIVND (reference sequence). Trimming took 4 bases from V and 3 from J; bases not matched to a gene: 8. Here the CDR3 reads CASSTTGFGYYGYTF. As DNA, the CDR3 is TGTGCCAGTAGTACGACAGGGTTCGGTTACTATGGCTACACCTTC.

V usage is TRBV4-1 and J usage is TRBJ2-7, with 9 bases lining up with TRBD1. This CDR3 spans 15 amino acids. Germline assignment: CDR1 MGHRA and CDR2 YSYEKL. The ends lost 3 bases at V and 7 bases at J; junction bases unmatched: 10. CDR3 protein: CASSQEGQGDGEQYF. Here the CDR3 DNA reads TGCGCCAGCAGCCAGGAGGGACAGGGCGACGGAGAGCAGTACTTC.

The chain combines TRBV4-1 with TRBJ2-1; D remains ambiguous. Trimming took off 1 base at V and 2 bases at J, with 12 bases between the two ends. Germline V lookup: CDR1 MGHRA, CDR2 YSYEKL. This CDR3 region has 16 residues. CDR3 amino acids: CASSQAWYLTYNEQFF. CDR3 nucleotides: TGCGCCAGCAGCCAAGCGTGGTACTTAACCTACAATGAGCAGTTCTTC.

V is TRBV6-4 and J is TRBJ1-2; 10 positions match TRBD1. The J segment lost 1 base and the V segment lost 3 bases, leaving 2 bases of the junction unmatched. This CDR3 is built from 15 residues. Looked up from germline, CDR1 is MRHNA and CDR2 is SNTAGT. CDR3 bases: TGTGCCAGCAGTGAAGGGACAGGGGATAACTATGGCTACACCTTC. As protein: CASSEGTGDNYGYTF.

The chain combines TRBV5-1 with TRBJ2-3, with TRBD1 matching over 7 bases. CDR1 and CDR2 from the germline V gene are SGHRS and YFSETQ. This CDR3 comprises 15 residues. The V and J ends lost 0 bases and 0 bases, in that order; junction bases with no gene match: 1. The CDR3 loop reads CASSLVQGSTDTQYF. For the CDR3, the DNA is TGCGCCAGCAGCTTGGTACAGGGGAGCACAGATACGCAGTATTTT.

About this clone: At one of its ends the junction is not consistent with the germline gene, which may arise from a read error. The genes are TRBV7-3 and TRBJ1-3; D is uncertain. The CDR3 length is 13 residues. CDR1 and CDR2 from the germline V gene are SGHTA and FQGTGA. The CDR3 DNA is TGTGCCAGCAGCCTCTCTCGGCTACTCAGGCCACCCTTT. It yields the protein CASSLSRLLRPPF.

The chain carries TRBV19 and TRBJ2-7, with TRBD2 as a possible D gene (7 bases). Trimming cost V 5 bases and J 4 bases, with 18 bases left between them. Germline CDR1 and CDR2: LNHDA and SQIVND (reference sequence). The CDR3 extends over 15 amino acids. The DNA of the CDR3 is TGTGCCAGTAGTGACTCGGGGGGCCGGATTTACGAGCAGTACTTC. This translates into CASSDSGGRIYEQYF. Full variable domain (outside the CDR3, taken from reference TRBV19 and TRBJ2-7): DGGITQSPKYLFRKEGQNVTLSCEQNLNHDAMYWYRQDPGQGLRLIYYSQIVNDFQKGDIAEGYSVSREKKESFPLTVTSAQKNPTAFYLCASSDSGGRIYEQYFGPGTRLTVT.

The chain employs TRBV4-2 and TRBJ2-1, with 10 bases aligning to TRBD2. Germline V gene lookup returns CDR1 LGHNA and CDR2 YNFKEQ. The ends lost 0 bases at V and 7 bases at J; junction bases unmatched: 6. This CDR3 is 16 amino acids long. CDR3 nucleotides: TGTGCCAGCAGCCAAGAGGGAGAACTAGCGGGAAATGAGCAGTTCTTC. Translated: CASSQEGELAGNEQFF.

This sequence joins TRBV6-1 and TRBJ2-7; D may be TRBD1 (5 bases). CDR1 is MNHNS and CDR2 is SASEGT in the germline V gene. The CDR3 totals 18 residues. V dropped 0 bases and J dropped 4 bases, with 22 bases sitting between them. CDR3 nucleotides: TGTGCCAGCAGTGAAGCGCAGGGTTGGGTCGAACTGGTTTACGAGCAGTACTTC. Protein product: CASSEAQGWVELVYEQYF.

The chain joins TRBV27 to TRBJ1-2; TRBD1 agrees at 8 bases. This CDR3 is 14 amino acids long. Germline assignment: CDR1 MNHEY and CDR2 SMNVEV (reference sequence). V lost 2 bases to trimming and J lost 7 bases; unmatched junction nucleotides: 6. The chain's CDR3 is CASSLNQGAGGYTF. The CDR3 nucleotides are TGTGCCAGCAGTTTAAACCAGGGGGCGGGTGGCTACACCTTC.

The V and J genes are TRBV30 and TRBJ2-3, with D possibly matching TRBD1 (6 bases). The CDR3 has 13 amino acids. Germline CDR1 and CDR2: GTSNPN and SVGIG (reference sequence). With 1 base removed from V and 2 bases from J, the gap between germline ends came to 7 bases. CDR3 residues: CAWSGQVTDTQYF. The CDR3 bases are TGTGCCTGGAGTGGACAGGTCACAGATACGCAGTATTTT.

The rearrangement joins TRBV11-2 to TRBJ2-7; no clear D. Trimming stripped 5 bases from V and 7 bases from J, with 15 bases between. This CDR3 has 13 residues. Germline V CDR1 and CDR2: SGHAT, FQNNGV. CDR3 in DNA: TGTGCCAGCAGCACCTCAGGTCCTTTGGAGCAGTACTTC. Its translation: CASSTSGPLEQYF.

The V gene is TRBV7-9, the J gene TRBJ1-4, with a possible D match to TRBD1 (5 bases). This CDR3 contains 16 residues. CDR1 and CDR2 from the germline V gene are SEHNR and FQNEAQ (reference sequence). Trimming removed 5 bases from V and 7 bases from J, with 20 bases in between. The CDR3 protein is CASSPQTVYGVEKLFF. For the CDR3, the DNA is TGTGCCAGCAGCCCCCAGACAGTTTATGGGGTTGAAAAACTGTTTTTT.

The gene calls are TRBV27 and TRBJ1-1; 11 bases line up with TRBD1. The germline V gene has CDR1 MNHEY and CDR2 SMNVEV (reference sequence). V shed 4 bases, J shed 4 bases, and the junction held 8 bases outside the gene matches. This CDR3 comprises 16 residues. CDR3 DNA: TGTGCCAGCAGTTCCGGACAGGGGGCGCTTTTCACTGAAGCTTTCTTT. Its protein is CASSSGQGALFTEAFF.

The V call is TRBV27, the J call TRBJ2-3, with a possible D match to TRBD2 (6 bases). The V end was cut by 8 bases, the J end by 2 bases, with 11 bases between. The CDR3 has 13 amino acids. Germline V gives CDR1 MNHEY, CDR2 SMNVEV (reference sequence). CDR3 coding DNA: TGTGCCAGCTCAGGACTACTCACAGATACGCAGTATTTT. This translates into CASSGLLTDTQYF.

The table lists this clone with a few counts. The chain recombines TRBV6-5 with TRBJ1-2; the D gene is possibly TRBD1 (6 bases). V lost 3 bases, J lost 2 bases, and 13 bases lay in between. CDR3 length equals 15 residues. Germline values: CDR1 MNHEY, CDR2 SVGAGI. The CDR3 protein is CASSYSEGENYGYTF. In DNA, the CDR3 is TGTGCCAGCAGTTATAGTGAGGGGGAAAACTATGGCTACACCTTC.

The chain combines TRBV18 with TRBJ1-1; 8 positions agree with TRBD1. Germline loops: CDR1 KGHSH, CDR2 LQKENI. Trimming removed 3 bases from V and 7 bases from J; junction bases left unmatched: 7. The CDR3 extends over 14 amino acids. For the CDR3, the DNA is TGTGCCAGCTCACCTAGGACAGGGACCCATGAAGCTTTCTTT. Translation gives CASSPRTGTHEAFF.